This TCR beta chain appears in the sequencing data of a study of blood T cells in healthy people across ages. A sample-barcoded 5' primer and a J-beta primer mix were used in a second PCR of about 7 to 12 cycles. TCRdb re-analysed the 5' RACE reads in MiXCR, keeping a single row per CDR3 protein. This table has about 640,000 distinct CDR3 sequences, roughly three fifths appearing once. This CDR3 is 18 amino acids long. Germline V gene sequence: CDR1 LNHNV, CDR2 YYDKDF (reference sequence). V was pared by 0 bases and J by 1 base, with 18 bases between. Input material: blood. The rearrangement uses TRBV15 and TRBJ2-5; possible D gene TRBD1, 5 bases. This TCR was sampled from a man in his sixties in good health. The CDR3 DNA sequence: TGTGCCACCAGCAGAGATGTGACAGCTACAAATCCCCAAGAGACCCAGTACTTC. Amino acids: CATSRDVTATNPQETQYF.